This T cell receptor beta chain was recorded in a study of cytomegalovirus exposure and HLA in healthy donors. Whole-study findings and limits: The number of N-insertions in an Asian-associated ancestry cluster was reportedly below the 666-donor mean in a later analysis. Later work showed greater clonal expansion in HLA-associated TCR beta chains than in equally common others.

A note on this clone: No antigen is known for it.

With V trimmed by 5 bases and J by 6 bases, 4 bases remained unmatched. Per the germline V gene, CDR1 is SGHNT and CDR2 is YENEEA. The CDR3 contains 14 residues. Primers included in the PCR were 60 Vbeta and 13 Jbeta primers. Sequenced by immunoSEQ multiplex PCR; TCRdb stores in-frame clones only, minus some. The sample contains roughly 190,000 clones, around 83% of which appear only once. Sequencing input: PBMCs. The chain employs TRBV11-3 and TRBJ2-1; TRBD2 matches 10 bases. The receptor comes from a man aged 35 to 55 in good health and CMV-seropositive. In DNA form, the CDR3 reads TGTGCCAGCAGCCCGGGACTAGCGTCCAATGAGCAGTTCTTC. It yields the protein CASSPGLASNEQFF.